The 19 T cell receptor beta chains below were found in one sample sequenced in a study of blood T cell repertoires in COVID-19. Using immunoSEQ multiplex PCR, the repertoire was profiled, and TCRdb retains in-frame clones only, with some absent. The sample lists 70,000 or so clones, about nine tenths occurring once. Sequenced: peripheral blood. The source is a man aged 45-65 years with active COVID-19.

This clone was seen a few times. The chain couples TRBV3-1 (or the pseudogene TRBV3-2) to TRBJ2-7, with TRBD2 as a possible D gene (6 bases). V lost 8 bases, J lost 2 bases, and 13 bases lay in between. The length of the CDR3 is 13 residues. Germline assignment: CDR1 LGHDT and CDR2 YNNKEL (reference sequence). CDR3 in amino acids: CASGIAETYEQYF. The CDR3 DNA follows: TGTGCCAGCGGGATAGCGGAAACCTACGAGCAGTACTTC.

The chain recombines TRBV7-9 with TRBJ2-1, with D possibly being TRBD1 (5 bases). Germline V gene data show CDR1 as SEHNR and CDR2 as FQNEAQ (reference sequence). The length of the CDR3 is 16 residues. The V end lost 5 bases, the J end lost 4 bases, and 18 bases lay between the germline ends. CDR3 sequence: CASSRNQGVKYNEQFF. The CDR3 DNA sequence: TGTGCCAGCAGCCGAAATCAGGGCGTAAAATACAATGAGCAGTTCTTC.

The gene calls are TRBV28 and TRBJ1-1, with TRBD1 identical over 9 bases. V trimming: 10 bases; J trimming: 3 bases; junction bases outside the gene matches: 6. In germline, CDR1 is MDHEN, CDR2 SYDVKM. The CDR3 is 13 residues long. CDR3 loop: CAIQGALDTEAFF. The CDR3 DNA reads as TGTGCCATACAGGGGGCTTTGGACACTGAAGCTTTCTTT.

CDR3 coding DNA: TGTGCCAGCTCAGAAACCCAGAAAGACTATGGCTACACCTTC. This codes for CASSETQKDYGYTF. The rearrangement joins TRBV18 to TRBJ1-2, with D hard to call. V was clipped by 5 bases and J by 3 bases, with 13 bases between them. This CDR3 is built from 14 residues. Looked up from germline, CDR1 is KGHSH and CDR2 is LQKENI. Combining the CDR3 with reference TRBV18 and TRBJ1-2 gives the whole variable domain NAGVMQNPRHLVRRRGQEARLRCSPMKGHSHVYWYRQLPEEGLKFMVYLQKENIIDESGMPKERFSAEFPKEGPSILRIQQVVRGDSAAYFCASSETQKDYGYTFGSGTRLTVV.

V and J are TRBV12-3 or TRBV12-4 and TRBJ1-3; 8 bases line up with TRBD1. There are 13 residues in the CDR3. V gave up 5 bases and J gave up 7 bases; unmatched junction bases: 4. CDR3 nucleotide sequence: TGTGCCAGCAGTCTAACAGGGGGGAACACCATATATTTT. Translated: CASSLTGGNTIYF.

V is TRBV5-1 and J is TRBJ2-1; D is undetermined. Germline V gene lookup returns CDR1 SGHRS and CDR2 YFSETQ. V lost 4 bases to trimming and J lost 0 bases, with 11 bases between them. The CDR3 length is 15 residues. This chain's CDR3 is CASSMDVSSYNEQFF. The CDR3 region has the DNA TGCGCCAGCAGCATGGATGTGAGCTCCTACAATGAGCAGTTCTTC. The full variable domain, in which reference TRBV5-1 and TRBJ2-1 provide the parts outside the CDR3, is KAGVTQTPRYLIKTRGQQVTLSCSPISGHRSVSWYQQTPGQGLQFLFEYFSETQRNKGNFPGRFSGRQFSNSRSEMNVSTLELGDSALYLCASSMDVSSYNEQFFGPGTRLTVL.

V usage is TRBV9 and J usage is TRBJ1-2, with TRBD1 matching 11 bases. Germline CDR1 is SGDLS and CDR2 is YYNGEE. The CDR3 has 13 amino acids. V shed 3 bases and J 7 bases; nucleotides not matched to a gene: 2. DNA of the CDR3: TGTGCCAGCAGCGCCGGGACAGGGGGTGGCTACACCTTC. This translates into CASSAGTGGGYTF.

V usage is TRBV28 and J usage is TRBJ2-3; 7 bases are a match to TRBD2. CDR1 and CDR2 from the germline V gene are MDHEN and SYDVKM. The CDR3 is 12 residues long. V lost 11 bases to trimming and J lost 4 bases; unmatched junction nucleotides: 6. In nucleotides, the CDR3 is TGTGCCTCCCTGGGGGGGGCAGATACGCAGTATTTT. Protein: CASLGGADTQYF.

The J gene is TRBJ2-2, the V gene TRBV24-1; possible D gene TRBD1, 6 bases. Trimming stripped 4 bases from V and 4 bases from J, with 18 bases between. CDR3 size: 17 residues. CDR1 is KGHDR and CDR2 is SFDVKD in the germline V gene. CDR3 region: CATSDSTPQGFTGELFF. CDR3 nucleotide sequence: TGTGCCACCAGTGACTCCACACCACAGGGATTCACCGGGGAGCTGTTTTTT.

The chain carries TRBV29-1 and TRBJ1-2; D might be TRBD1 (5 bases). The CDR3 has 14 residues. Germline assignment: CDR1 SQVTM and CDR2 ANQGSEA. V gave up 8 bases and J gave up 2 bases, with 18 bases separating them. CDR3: CSTETPGKNYGYTF. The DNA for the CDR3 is TGCAGCACCGAGACCCCAGGGAAAAACTATGGCTACACCTTC.

The CDR3 here is CAISKGQSEPYGYTF. The CDR3 DNA is TGTGCCATCAGTAAAGGACAGTCGGAACCTTATGGCTACACCTTC. The genes are TRBV10-3 and TRBJ1-2, with D perhaps TRBD1 (6 bases). This CDR3 region has 15 residues. Germline V gene lookup returns CDR1 ENHRY and CDR2 SYGVKD. V dropped 5 bases and J dropped 5 bases, with 18 bases sitting between them.

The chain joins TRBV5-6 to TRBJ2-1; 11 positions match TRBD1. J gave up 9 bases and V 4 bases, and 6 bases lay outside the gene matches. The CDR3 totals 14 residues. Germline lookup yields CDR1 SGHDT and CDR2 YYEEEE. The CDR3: CASSPDRGLAEQFF. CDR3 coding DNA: TGTGCCAGCAGCCCGGACAGGGGGCTCGCTGAGCAGTTCTTC.

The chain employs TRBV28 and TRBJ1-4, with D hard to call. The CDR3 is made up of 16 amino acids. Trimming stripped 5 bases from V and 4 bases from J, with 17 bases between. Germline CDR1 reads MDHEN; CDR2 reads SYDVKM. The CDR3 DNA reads TGTGCCAGCAGTACCCCCCCTGGCTTCAGTAATGAAAAACTGTTTTTT. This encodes CASSTPPGFSNEKLFF. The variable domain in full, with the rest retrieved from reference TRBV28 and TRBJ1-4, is DVKVTQSSRYLVKRTGEKVFLECVQDMDHENMFWYRQDPGLGLRLIYFSYDVKMKEKGDIPEGYSVSREKKERFSLILESASTNQTSMYLCASSTPPGFSNEKLFFGSGTQLSVL.

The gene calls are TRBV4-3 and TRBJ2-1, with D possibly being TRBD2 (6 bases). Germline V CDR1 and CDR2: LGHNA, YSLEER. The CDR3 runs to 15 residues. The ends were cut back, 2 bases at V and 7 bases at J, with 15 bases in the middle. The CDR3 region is CASSQTQGGSNEQFF. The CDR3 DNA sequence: TGCGCCAGCAGCCAAACTCAGGGAGGTTCGAATGAGCAGTTCTTC.

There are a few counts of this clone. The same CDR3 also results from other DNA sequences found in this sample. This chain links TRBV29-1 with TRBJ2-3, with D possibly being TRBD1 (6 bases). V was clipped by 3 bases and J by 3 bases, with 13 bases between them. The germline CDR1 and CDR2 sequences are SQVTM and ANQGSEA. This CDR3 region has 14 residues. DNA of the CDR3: TGCAGCGTTGATCGTCCACAGGGTACAGATACGCAGTATTTT. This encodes CSVDRPQGTDTQYF.

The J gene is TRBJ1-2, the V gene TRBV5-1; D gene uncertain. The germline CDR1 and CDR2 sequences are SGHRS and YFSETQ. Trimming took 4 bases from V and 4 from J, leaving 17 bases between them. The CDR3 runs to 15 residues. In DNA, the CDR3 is TGCGCCAGCAGCCCCTCTACGTCGGTTCTCTATGGCTACACCTTC. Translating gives CASSPSTSVLYGYTF.

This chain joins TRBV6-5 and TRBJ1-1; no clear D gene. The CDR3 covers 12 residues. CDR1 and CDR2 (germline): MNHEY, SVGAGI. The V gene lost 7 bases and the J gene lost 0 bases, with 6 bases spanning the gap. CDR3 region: CASTPVNTEAFF. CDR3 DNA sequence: TGTGCCAGCACGCCGGTGAACACTGAAGCTTTCTTT.

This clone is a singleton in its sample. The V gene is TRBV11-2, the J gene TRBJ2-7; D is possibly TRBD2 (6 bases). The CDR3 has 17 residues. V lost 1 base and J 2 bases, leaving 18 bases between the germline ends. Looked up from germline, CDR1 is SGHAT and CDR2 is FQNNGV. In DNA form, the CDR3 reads TGTGCCAGCAGCTTAGGTCCGGGGAGCGGGCAAGCCTACGAGCAGTACTTC. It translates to CASSLGPGSGQAYEQYF.

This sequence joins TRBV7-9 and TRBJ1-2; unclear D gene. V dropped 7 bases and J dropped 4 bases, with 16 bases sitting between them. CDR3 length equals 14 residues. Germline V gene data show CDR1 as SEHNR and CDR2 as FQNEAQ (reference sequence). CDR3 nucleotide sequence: TGTGCCAGCACCGGAGGACGCGAATCCTATGGCTACACCTTC. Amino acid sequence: CASTGGRESYGYTF.